Sequencing of this T cell receptor beta chain was carried out in a study of shared clonotypes between healthy human individuals. In the authors' methods: There were no quality scores in the junction-only immunoSEQ sequences, so filtering differed. Sequencing used immunoSEQ multiplex PCR; TCRdb keeps in-frame clones, though not all of them. The V and J calls and clone size come from that table; D and trimming were worked out from the DNA. Here the sample spans 2 million to 3 million clones, under 95% being singletons. This clone was seen only once. The trim removed 4 bases at V and 10 bases at J, leaving 9 bases unmatched. The length of the CDR3 is 14 residues. Looked up from germline, CDR1 is MGHRA and CDR2 is YSYEKL.

The genes are TRBV4-1 and TRBJ2-1; 8 bases fit TRBD2. This TCR was recovered from a man between 18 and 29 years old in good health. Some clones in this sample may be carry-over from other donors' samples. Material: naive CD4+ T cells from PBMCs. Indicated subset: CD45RA+ positively selected. This chain's CDR3 is CASSLRGLAGEQFF. Here the CDR3 DNA reads TGCGCCAGCAGCCTTCGAGGACTAGCAGGGGAGCAGTTCTTC.